This T cell receptor beta chain was identified during a study of blood T cells in healthy people across ages. For the second PCR, which ran for about 7 to 11 cycles, a sample-barcoded 5' primer and a J-beta primer mix were used. TCRdb used MiXCR to reprocess the 5' RACE reads, holding one entry per CDR3 protein. The table records fewer than 1 million distinct CDR3 sequences, roughly 44% of them present only once. In regard to this clonotype: Its antigen is not identified.

General study points: Diversity estimated from one million T cells was considered an underestimate.

V shed 5 bases and J shed 4 bases, with 14 bases lying between them. The CDR3 has 14 amino acids. Germline CDR1 is SGHVS and CDR2 is FNYEAQ. The genes are TRBV7-6 and TRBJ2-5, with D possibly matching TRBD1 (6 bases). The receptor was isolated from a man in his 60s in good health. The sequenced sample was blood. CDR3 sequence (DNA): TGTGCCAGCAGCCCTCGGACAGATGGAGAGACCCAGTACTTC. It encodes CASSPRTDGETQYF.